This TCR beta chain originates from a study of cytomegalovirus exposure and HLA in healthy donors. For this clone: The antigen is undetermined.

Findings and limits, study-wide: Cytomegalovirus association was listed for about 180 TCR beta chains.

This CDR3 is 14 amino acids long. Trimming removed 7 bases from V and 7 bases from J, with 16 bases in between. Germline V gene sequence: CDR1 MNHEY, CDR2 SMNVEV (reference sequence). With 60 Vbeta and 13 Jbeta primers, the PCR was carried out. The repertoire was sequenced with immunoSEQ multiplex PCR; TCRdb's copy has only in-frame clones and lacks some. The repertoire holds roughly 290,000 clones, over 85% seen once, with about 2.3% in the top ten. The chain employs TRBV27 and TRBJ1-4; weak D call: TRBD1 (5 bases). Sequenced: PBMCs. The sequence derives from a young woman in good health and CMV-seronegative. As DNA, the CDR3 is TGTGCCAGCACCCTAGGGGTTCCGGGTGAAAAACTGTTTTTT. It specifies CASTLGVPGEKLFF. Full variable domain (rest looked up from reference TRBV27 and TRBJ1-4): EAQVTQNPRYLITVTGKKLTVTCSQNMNHEYMSWYRQDPGLGLRQIYYSMNVEVTDKGDVPEGYKVSRKEKRNFPLILESPSPNQTSLYFCASTLGVPGEKLFFGSGTQLSVL.